This T cell receptor (beta chain) was sequenced during a study of T cell responses to AZD1222 COVID-19 vaccine. Overall study findings and caveats: The study found Spike-specific TCR breadth and depth rose after two AZD1222 doses.

Measured with immunoSEQ multiplex PCR; TCRdb has only the in-frame clones, and not every one. The data hold over 150,000 clones, with just over 90% observed a single time. As to this clone: Its target is not known.

CDR3 size: 14 residues. Germline loops: CDR1 KGHSH, CDR2 LQKENI. Trimming removed 2 bases from V and 9 bases from J, with 15 bases in between. The receptor's source is an adult who received the AZD1222 COVID-19 vaccine. This specimen was peripheral blood, taken 28 days after the second AZD1222 dose. The rearrangement joins TRBV18 to TRBJ2-3; D not resolved. This CDR3 is CASSPMRVTLTQYF. The CDR3 nucleotides read TGTGCCAGCTCACCAATGAGAGTAACATTAACGCAGTATTTT.